This record covers a single TCR beta chain. What it recognizes is unknown. Sequencing used immunoSEQ multiplex PCR; TCRdb keeps in-frame clones, though not all of them. Of 180,000 or so clones listed, about 89% were seen once; the top ten hold 2% to 3%. The data stem from a study of cytomegalovirus exposure and HLA in healthy donors. Background on the study: According to later analysis, the same platform produced the approximately 130 validation and about 630 first-cohort repertoires.

Whole-study findings and limits: Researchers reported that a few CMV-associated chains were confirmed in vitro as CMV antigen-specific. Generally TCR sequences proved uncommon, though certain public TCRs appeared in numerous donors. Clusters of TCRs from the first cohort tended to co-occur in the 100 to 150 validation repertoires (as a later analysis found).

Germline trimming cut 5 bases from V and 7 bases from J; bases unmatched to any gene: 11. CDR1 is SGDLS, CDR2 YYNGEE, per germline. The CDR3 runs 15 residues. The receptor's source is a man between 18 and 29 years old in good health and CMV-seropositive. What was sequenced was PBMCs. The chain couples TRBV9 to TRBJ2-1; the match to TRBD2 covers 8 bases. This chain's CDR3 is CASSAGGALLNEQFF. The CDR3 DNA reads as TGTGCCAGCAGTGCCGGGGGGGCCCTTCTTAATGAGCAGTTCTTC.